This T cell receptor (beta chain) stems from a study of blood T cells in healthy people across ages. Combining a sample-barcoded 5' primer with a J-beta primer mix, a second PCR ran for roughly 7 to 11 cycles. Each CDR3 protein is one row after TCRdb ran MiXCR on the 5' RACE reads. This sample has 700,000 to 850,000 distinct CDR3 sequences; around 34% occur once, and the top ten carry approximately 12%. V was trimmed by 3 bases and J by 8 bases, leaving 10 bases between them. CDR3 length: 12 residues. The genes are TRBV12-3 or TRBV12-4 and TRBJ1-2; D is unresolved. The receptor comes from a man aged 18 to 30 in good health. Material: blood. CDR3: CASSFSSRGYTF. The CDR3 DNA is TGTGCCAGCAGTTTTTCATCGAGAGGCTACACCTTC.